This T cell receptor beta chain was profiled in a study of identical twins (dated by TCRdb to the mid-2010s). Study-level background: TCR alpha and beta repertoires from monozygotic twins, unrelated adults of various ages and cord blood were deep-sequenced to test whether fetal clonotypes persist. To rule out contamination, replicate twin experiments were performed at different times with different library preparation protocols. The paper's findings and limits, for the study overall: A weaker excess of twin sharing was found in beta out-of-frame sequences because the signal-to-noise ratio was lowered by fewer shared sequences. Because the same donors could not be followed over many years, conclusions were based on cross-sectional statistical analysis. Fewer insertions were carried by abundant cord blood beta clonotypes, a similar but weaker trend appeared in young adult naive repertoires, and no such trend appeared in memory repertoires. Out-of-frame TCR alpha sharing in monozygotic twins was systematically underestimated by recombination models, whereas sharing between unrelated individuals was in agreement with the recombination models. Zero-insertion analyses could be partly confounded by invariant T cells such as MAIT and iNKT, although diverse VJ usage argued against such confounding for most clonotypes. Compared with coincidental sharing between unrelated individuals, out-of-frame TCR alpha sequences shared between twins had an excess of sequences with low generation probability.

The germline V gene yields MDHEN for CDR1 and SYDVKM for CDR2. The trim is 5 bases for V and 5 bases for J, with a gap of 18 bases between the germline ends. The CDR3, from cysteine to phenylalanine, totals 15 residues. Only the CDR3 DNA is retained, 45 bases long and in frame from the first base. Receptor amplification or capture employed 5' RACE. Sequencer: Illumina HiSeq 2000. A universal primer binding site was introduced by template switching, and a unique molecular identifier was present in the final cDNA, enabling accurate counting of TCR cDNA molecules. First-strand cDNA for TCR alpha and beta chains was synthesized from specific primers in the conserved constant-segment region. To control for contamination, every cDNA library was double barcoded, receiving both a SMART-Mk sample barcode and Illumina barcodes. Two successive PCR steps introduced TruSeq adapter sequences along with Illumina sample barcodes. TCR alpha and beta cDNA libraries were sequenced on the Illumina HiSeq platform with custom primers. Processing in the source paper ran as follows. MiGEC was used to process raw reads and extract unique molecular identifiers, and MiXCR was used to find CDR3 positions. Recombination models were inferred per individual with the repgenHMM and IGoR tools using an EM algorithm. Shared clonotypes were analyzed with the tcR package in R, and sharing was normalized by the product of cloneset sizes. To study raw recombination free of thymic and clonal selection effects, out-of-frame nonproductive sequences were analyzed. Starting from the raw public reads, TCRdb applied fastp trimming at Q25, assembled clones with MiXCR and retained in-frame beta chains. Rows are combined by CDR3 protein, so each entry shows the most common genes and DNA. It is TCRdb's table, rather than the study itself, that gives the V and J calls and clone size. Within this sample are about 700,000 distinct CDR3 sequences, with roughly 8% of them counted one time only. The biggest ten clones account for 0.98% of the sample.

Only healthy Caucasian donors were included. The twin cohort consisted of three pairs of female monozygotic twins, all aged roughly 18 to 29 years. The RNA used for TCR libraries was isolated from peripheral blood mononuclear cells. Turning to this clonotype: No antigen is known for it. The record has no base qualities; no much larger clone is one base away.

The data also belong to a second study, concerning yellow fever vaccine responses in identical twins. The second study, in turn, reports: The T cell response to vaccination in identical twins was reported by the authors to appear partly convergent and partly personalized. In the study, vaccine-responding T cell clones were precisely tracked in identical twins.

Sequenced sample: PBMCs. The rearrangement combines TRBV28 with TRBJ1-1; the D gene is not confidently resolved. The clonotype was recovered from a woman younger than 35 in good health. The CDR3 reads CASSVDPTRGTEAFF. At the DNA level, the sequence is TGTGCCAGCAGTGTGGACCCAACTCGAGGGACTGAAGCTTTCTTT.